The source of this T cell receptor (beta chain) is a study of shared clonotypes between healthy human individuals. Whole-study findings and limits: The expectation was that sequencing depth would affect clonotype sharing among donors. Clonotype sharing across several donors was observed for around 5% of naive CD4 clonotypes.

The V gene's germline CDR1 is SEHNR and CDR2 FQNEAQ (reference sequence). The CDR3 is made up of 16 amino acids. Trimming shortened V by 0 bases and J by 6 bases, and 16 bases separated the two germline ends. Here immunoSEQ multiplex PCR was the method, and the copy in TCRdb shows in-frame clones only, minus some. The table shows around 2.1 million clones, with roughly 91% occurring only once. In the naive CD8 group, cells lacked CD45RO and were positively selected for CCR7, so terminally differentiated effector memory CD45RA+ cells were left out. A remark on this clone: The antigen remains undetermined.

The clonotype was recovered from a man aged 18 to 35 in good health. Some clones in this sample may be carry-over from other donors' samples. The chain employs TRBV7-9 and TRBJ2-3; tentative D call: TRBD1 (7 bases). The sequenced sample consisted of naive CD8+ T cells from PBMCs. The CDR3 DNA reads TGTGCCAGCAGCTTAGCGTGGCAGGGGGGAAGGGATACGCAGTATTTT. This codes for CASSLAWQGGRDTQYF.